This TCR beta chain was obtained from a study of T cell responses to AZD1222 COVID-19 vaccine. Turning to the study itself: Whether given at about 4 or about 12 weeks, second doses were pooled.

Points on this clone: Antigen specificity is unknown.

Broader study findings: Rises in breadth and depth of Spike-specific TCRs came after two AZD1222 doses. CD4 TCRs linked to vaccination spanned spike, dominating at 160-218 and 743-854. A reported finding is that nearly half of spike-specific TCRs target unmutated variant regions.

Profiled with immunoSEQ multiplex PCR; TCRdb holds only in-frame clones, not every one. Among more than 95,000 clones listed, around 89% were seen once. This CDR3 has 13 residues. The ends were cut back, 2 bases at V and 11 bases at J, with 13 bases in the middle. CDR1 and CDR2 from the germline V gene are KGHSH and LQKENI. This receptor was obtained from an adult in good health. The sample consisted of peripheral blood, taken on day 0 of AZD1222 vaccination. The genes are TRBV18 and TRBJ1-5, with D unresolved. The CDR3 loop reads CASSPDTSSTQHF. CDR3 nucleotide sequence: TGTGCCAGCTCACCAGACACCAGCAGCACCCAGCATTTT.